The clone carrying this TCR beta chain was detected many times. What it binds is unknown. This sample was taken from a study of T cells in Graves' hyperthyroidism and ophthalmopathy. Across the whole study: Peripheral blood was collected at initial diagnosis, before any treatment. Study-level results: A model of 13 V-J features distinguished ophthalmopathy from stable hyperthyroidism.

V was trimmed by 4 bases and J by 1 base, leaving 13 bases between them. Germline lookup yields CDR1 GTSNPN and CDR2 SVGIG (reference sequence). The CDR3 extends over 14 amino acids. Newly diagnosed hyperthyroidism, duration under 2 months, in patients aged 18 to 65. Cells are PBMCs isolated from roughly 10 ml of fresh blood. There were TCR beta CDR3 regions amplified from RNA transcripts. The TCR CDR3 first-round RT-PCR relied on the HTBI primer set. TCRdb recomputed calls from the multiplex PCR reads with MiXCR, one row per CDR3 protein. In the table there are fewer than 700,000 distinct CDR3 sequences, 15% to 20% of which are singletons.

The TCR was taken from a woman aged 30 to 39 with Graves' hyperthyroidism. The sequenced material came from blood. The chain combines TRBV30 with TRBJ1-1; no reliable D call. CDR3 nucleotide sequence: TGTGCCTGGAATAGCCCCCACAGGAACACTGAAGCTTTCTTT. It codes for CAWNSPHRNTEAFF.